Given below is one TCR beta chain in context. From germline, CDR1 is MGHRA and CDR2 YSYEKL. The CDR3 runs to 18 residues. Trimming cost V 4 bases and J 0 bases, with 18 bases left between them. The data originate from a study of blood T cell repertoires in COVID-19. The method was immunoSEQ multiplex PCR; TCRdb's version includes in-frame clones alone and lacks a portion of them. Here the sample spans 150,000 to 250,000 clones, 80% to 85% being singletons. Self-reported history from a screening survey and questionnaire set each donor's cohort. The clonotype was recovered from a middle-aged man who had recovered from COVID-19. Sequencing was performed on PBMCs or T cells enriched from blood (not recorded which). The chain is built from TRBV4-1 and TRBJ1-4; perhaps TRBD1 as D (5 bases). This CDR3 reads CASSRTPGQGTTNEKLFF. The CDR3 DNA reads as TGCGCCAGCAGCCGTACCCCTGGGCAGGGAACAACTAATGAAAAACTGTTTTTT.